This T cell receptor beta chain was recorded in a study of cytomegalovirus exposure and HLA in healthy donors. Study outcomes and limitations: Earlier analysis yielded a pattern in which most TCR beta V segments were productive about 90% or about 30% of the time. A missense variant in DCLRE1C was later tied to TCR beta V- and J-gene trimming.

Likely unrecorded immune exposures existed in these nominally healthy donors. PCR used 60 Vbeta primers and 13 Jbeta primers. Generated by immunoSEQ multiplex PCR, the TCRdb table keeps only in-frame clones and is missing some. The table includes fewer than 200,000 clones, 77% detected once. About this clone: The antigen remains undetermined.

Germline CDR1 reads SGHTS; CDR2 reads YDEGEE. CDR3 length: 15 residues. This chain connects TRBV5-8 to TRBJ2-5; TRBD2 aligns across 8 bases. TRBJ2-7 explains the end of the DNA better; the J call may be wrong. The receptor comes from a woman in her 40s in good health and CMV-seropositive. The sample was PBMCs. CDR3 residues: CASRSGGTSSYEQYF. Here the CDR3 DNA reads TGTGCCAGCAGGTCGGGCGGGACTAGTTCCTACGAGCAGTACTTC.